This TCR beta chain was recorded in a study of Ad26.COV2.S vaccination and SARS-CoV-2 variants. Treatment given: some 20 received Ad26.COV2.S at low or high dose, single or two shots; five or six received placebo; per-sample allocation not given. Samples analyzed were those drawn on day 63 after the first vaccine or placebo injection. Clones were sequenced by immunoSEQ multiplex PCR, and TCRdb holds only the in-frame ones, with some missing. The sample consists of about 320,000 clones, 70% to 90% of them appearing once. CDR1 and CDR2 (germline): MNHNS, SASEGT. This CDR3 is 13 amino acids long. The V end was cut by 0 bases, the J end by 7 bases, with 9 bases between.

The chain employs TRBV6-1 and TRBJ1-2; D might be TRBD1 (6 bases). The source was peripheral blood, collected in a trial of Ad26.COV2.S vaccine versus placebo. The sequence came from a person aged 18-60 years who received the Ad26.COV2.S COVID-19 vaccine or a placebo. In nucleotides, the CDR3 is TGTGCCAGCAGTGAAGCCGGGACACCTGGCTACACCTTC. Protein product: CASSEAGTPGYTF.